The 18 T cell receptor beta chains below come from one sample, sequenced in a study of T cell clones after liver transplantation. Data came from immunoSEQ multiplex PCR; TCRdb stores just in-frame clones and leaves some out. The sample includes about 85,000 clones, around four fifths seen only once; the top ten take around 0.5%. The material was CD4+ T cells from blood, obtained 46 months after liver transplant. The receptor set was obtained from a human patient who received a liver transplant. These T cells may partly come from the graft donor.

The CDR3 spells CASSPAGGNTEAFF. CDR3 in DNA: TGTGCCAGCTCACCGGCAGGGGGAAACACTGAAGCTTTCTTT. The genes are TRBV18 and TRBJ1-1; TRBD1 agrees at 7 bases. V was clipped by 3 bases and J by 2 bases; unmatched bases: 3. Germline CDR1 reads KGHSH; CDR2 reads LQKENI. CDR3 size: 14 residues.

The rearrangement links TRBV28 to TRBJ2-7; the D call may be TRBD1 or TRBD2 (6 bases each). The CDR3 is 15 amino acids. Trimming removed 8 bases from V and 0 bases from J, with 17 bases in between. Germline-derived CDR1 and CDR2 are MDHEN and SYDVKM. In DNA form, the CDR3 reads TGTGCCAGCGGGGACGGGGGCTGGGCCTCCTACGAGCAGTACTTC. Translated, it gives CASGDGGWASYEQYF.

The gene calls are TRBV19 and TRBJ1-5; 7 bases agree with TRBD1. The length of the CDR3 is 18 residues. CDR1 and CDR2 (germline): LNHDA, SQIVND (reference sequence). V dropped 4 bases and J dropped 0; count of bases not matched to a gene: 12. DNA for the CDR3: TGTGCCAGTAGTAGGGCCCCTTCGACAGGGAATAGCAATCAGCCCCAGCATTTT. Protein: CASSRAPSTGNSNQPQHF.

The chain carries TRBV28 and TRBJ1-4; 8 positions match TRBD1. CDR1 and CDR2 (germline): MDHEN, SYDVKM. Trimming removed 3 bases from V and 7 bases from J; junction bases left unmatched: 16. The CDR3 consists of 18 residues. In DNA, the CDR3 is TGTGCCAGCAGTTTTCGAAGTAGGCAGGGGGCTCGCGGTGAAAAACTGTTTTTT. Residues: CASSFRSRQGARGEKLFF.

The rearrangement uses TRBV7-9 and TRBJ1-2; 10 bases match TRBD1. V gave up 1 base and J gave up 4 bases; unmatched junction bases: 15. The CDR3 loop spans 19 amino acids. Germline CDR1 and CDR2: SEHNR and FQNEAQ (reference sequence). The CDR3, as DNA: TGTGCCAGCAGCTTAGTTTCTCACGGACAGGGGGTGATAGCCTATGGCTACACCTTC. Protein sequence: CASSLVSHGQGVIAYGYTF.

J is TRBJ2-5 and V is TRBV5-8; 9 bases align to TRBD2. Germline trimming cut 4 bases from V and 8 bases from J; bases unmatched to any gene: 12. Germline CDR1 and CDR2: SGHTS and YDEGEE. The CDR3 extends over 15 amino acids. CDR3: CASSPAASGAGTQYF. The CDR3, as DNA: TGTGCCAGCAGCCCGGCGGCTAGCGGGGCGGGCACCCAGTACTTC.

This chain uses TRBV5-5 with TRBJ1-5; D gene unclear. The CDR3 is 16 residues long. Trimming shortened V by 4 bases and J by 5 bases, and 19 bases separated the two germline ends. Germline V gene lookup returns CDR1 SGHKS and CDR2 YYEKEE (reference sequence). CDR3 nucleotides: TGTGCCAGCAGCCTCGGACCTAAGCCGACGGATCAGCCCCAGCATTTT. It translates to CASSLGPKPTDQPQHF.

This chain links TRBV6-6 with TRBJ1-2, with 8 bases that match TRBD1. This CDR3 has 16 residues. Germline CDR1 MNHNY, CDR2 SVGAGI (reference sequence). The V and J ends lost 2 bases and 4 bases, in that order; junction bases with no gene match: 9. The CDR3 nucleotides read TGTGCCAGCAGTTACCCCTGGACAGGGACGAGCTATGGCTACACCTTC. Its protein is CASSYPWTGTSYGYTF.

This clone is a singleton in its sample. The chain uses TRBV6-4 and TRBJ2-7, with 12 bases that match TRBD2. Germline V gene lookup returns CDR1 MRHNA and CDR2 SNTAGT. The CDR3 length is 14 residues. The V segment lost 5 bases and the J segment 4 bases; nucleotides outside the gene matches: 3. The CDR3 DNA is TGTGCCAGCAGTCGACTAGCGGGAGATTACGAGCAGTACTTC. This sequence encodes CASSRLAGDYEQYF.

There are many counts of this clone. The V call is TRBV6-5, the J call TRBJ2-7, with D hard to call. The V and J ends lost 2 bases and 0 bases respectively, with 8 bases between them. CDR3 length equals 14 residues. Germline CDR1 is MNHEY and CDR2 is SVGAGI. CDR3 sequence reads: CASSYRPDSYEQYF. CDR3 DNA: TGTGCCAGCAGTTACAGACCTGACTCCTACGAGCAGTACTTC.

This clone was counted a few times. V and J are TRBV13 and TRBJ2-5; 7 nucleotides align to TRBD1. V lost 6 bases to trimming and J lost 3 bases; unmatched junction nucleotides: 10. This CDR3 is 15 amino acids long. Germline CDR1 is PRHDT and CDR2 is FYEKMQ (reference sequence). CDR3 region: CASRSTGTAKETQYF. The CDR3 nucleotides read TGTGCCAGCAGGTCCACGGGGACAGCAAAAGAGACCCAGTACTTC.

The chain's CDR3 is CASSLTSGNTIYF. The CDR3, as DNA: TGTGCCAGCAGCTTAACGAGTGGAAACACCATATATTTT. The chain recombines TRBV7-9 with TRBJ1-3; D is uncertain. This CDR3 region has 13 residues. Trimming took off 2 bases at V and 3 bases at J, with 5 bases between the two ends. Germline V gives CDR1 SEHNR, CDR2 FQNEAQ (reference sequence).

J is TRBJ1-4 and V is TRBV6-1; no firm D call. This CDR3 region has 15 residues. The V end was cut by 6 bases, the J end by 4 bases, with 15 bases between. The germline gives CDR1 MNHNS, CDR2 SASEGT. This CDR3 reads CASSSDGRINEKLFF. The CDR3 DNA reads TGTGCCAGCAGCAGTGATGGCCGGATTAATGAAAAACTGTTTTTT.

This clone was seen just once. The V call is TRBV19, the J call TRBJ1-5; no reliable D call. CDR1 and CDR2 (germline): LNHDA, SQIVND (reference sequence). CDR3 length: 15 residues. V lost 3 bases to trimming and J lost 0 bases, with 9 bases between them. The CDR3 nucleotides read TGTGCCAGTAGTATGTTAGCTTATAGCAATCAGCCCCAGCATTTT. It encodes CASSMLAYSNQPQHF. The full variable domain, in which reference TRBV19 and TRBJ1-5 provide the parts outside the CDR3, is DGGITQSPKYLFRKEGQNVTLSCEQNLNHDAMYWYRQDPGQGLRLIYYSQIVNDFQKGDIAEGYSVSREKKESFPLTVTSAQKNPTAFYLCASSMLAYSNQPQHFGDGTRLSIL.

This clone was seen only once. V usage is TRBV18 and J usage is TRBJ1-5, with D tentatively TRBD1 (5 bases). The CDR3 spans 14 residues. Between the trimmed V and J ends, which lost 3 bases and 5 bases, there was a span of 11 bases. Germline assignment: CDR1 KGHSH and CDR2 LQKENI. CDR3 coding DNA: TGTGCCAGCTCACCGGGGCAGGAGCATCAGCCCCAGCATTTT. Its translation: CASSPGQEHQPQHF.

The chain employs TRBV4-1 and TRBJ2-7, with D perhaps matching TRBD2 (6 bases). Trimming cost V 1 base and J 3 bases, with 13 bases left between them. The CDR3 consists of 15 residues. Germline V gene lookup returns CDR1 MGHRA and CDR2 YSYEKL. CDR3: CASSQVLGGNYEQYF. The DNA for the CDR3 is TGCGCCAGCAGCCAAGTCCTAGGCGGGAACTACGAGCAGTACTTC.

This chain links TRBV21-1 with TRBJ2-1. TRBV21-1 is recorded as a pseudogene. The CDR3 spans 16 residues. The CDR3 loop is CASSPGPSILYNEQFF. As DNA, the CDR3 is TGTGCCAGCAGCCCGGGACCCTCGATCTTATACAATGAGCAGTTCTTC.

This chain uses TRBV28 with TRBJ2-5, with a possible D match to TRBD2 (7 bases). V lost 5 bases and J lost 1, with 11 bases in between. This CDR3 contains 14 residues. Germline assignment: CDR1 MDHEN and CDR2 SYDVKM. CDR3 DNA: TGTGCCAGCAGTCGGGCGGGGGCCCAAGAGACCCAGTACTTC. Protein sequence: CASSRAGAQETQYF. The variable domain in full, completed from reference TRBV28 and TRBJ2-5, reads DVKVTQSSRYLVKRTGEKVFLECVQDMDHENMFWYRQDPGLGLRLIYFSYDVKMKEKGDIPEGYSVSREKKERFSLILESASTNQTSMYLCASSRAGAQETQYFGPGTRLLVL.